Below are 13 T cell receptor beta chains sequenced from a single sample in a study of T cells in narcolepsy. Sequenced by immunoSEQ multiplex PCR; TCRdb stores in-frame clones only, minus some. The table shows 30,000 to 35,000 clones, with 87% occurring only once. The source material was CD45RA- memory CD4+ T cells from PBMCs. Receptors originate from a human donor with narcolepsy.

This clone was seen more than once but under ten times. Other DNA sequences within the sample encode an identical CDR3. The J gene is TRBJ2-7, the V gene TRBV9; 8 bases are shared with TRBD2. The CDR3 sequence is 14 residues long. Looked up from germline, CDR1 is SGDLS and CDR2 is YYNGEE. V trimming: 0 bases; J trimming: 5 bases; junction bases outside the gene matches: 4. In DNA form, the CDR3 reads TGTGCCAGCAGCGTAGGGCTAGCGGGTCACGAGCAGTACTTC. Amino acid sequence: CASSVGLAGHEQYF.

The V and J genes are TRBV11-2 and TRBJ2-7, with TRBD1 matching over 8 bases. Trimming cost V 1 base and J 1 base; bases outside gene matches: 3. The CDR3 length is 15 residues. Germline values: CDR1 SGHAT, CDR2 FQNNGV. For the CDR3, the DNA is TGTGCCAGCAGCTTAGGGACAGGGCTGTCCTACGAGCAGTACTTC. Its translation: CASSLGTGLSYEQYF. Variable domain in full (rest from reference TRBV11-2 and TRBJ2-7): EAGVAQSPRYKIIEKRQSVAFWCNPISGHATLYWYQQILGQGPKLLIQFQNNGVVDDSQLPKDRFSAERLKGVDSTLKIQPAKLEDSAVYLCASSLGTGLSYEQYFGPGTRLTVT.

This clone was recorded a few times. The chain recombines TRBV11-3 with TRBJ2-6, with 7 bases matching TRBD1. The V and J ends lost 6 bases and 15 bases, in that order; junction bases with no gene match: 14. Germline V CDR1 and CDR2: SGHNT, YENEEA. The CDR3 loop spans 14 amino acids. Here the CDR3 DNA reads TGTGCCAGCAGACGCCCCGGGACAGAGCTCCCCCTGACTTTC. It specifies CASRRPGTELPLTF.

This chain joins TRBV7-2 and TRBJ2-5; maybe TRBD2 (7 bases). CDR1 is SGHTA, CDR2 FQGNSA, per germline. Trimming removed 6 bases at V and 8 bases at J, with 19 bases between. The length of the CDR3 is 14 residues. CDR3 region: CASRNRGAAETQYF. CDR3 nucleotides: TGTGCCAGCAGGAACCGGGGGGCGGCTGAAACCCAGTACTTC.

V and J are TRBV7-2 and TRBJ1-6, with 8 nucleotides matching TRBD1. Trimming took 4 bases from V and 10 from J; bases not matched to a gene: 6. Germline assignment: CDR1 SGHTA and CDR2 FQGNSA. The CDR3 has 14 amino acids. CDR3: CASSSDRGRSPLHF. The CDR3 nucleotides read TGTGCCAGCAGCTCAGACAGGGGCAGGTCACCCCTCCACTTT.

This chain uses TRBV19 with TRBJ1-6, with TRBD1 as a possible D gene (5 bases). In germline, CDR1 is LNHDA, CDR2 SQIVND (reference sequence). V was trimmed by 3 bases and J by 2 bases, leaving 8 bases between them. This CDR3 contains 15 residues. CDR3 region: CASSIQGTYNSPLHF. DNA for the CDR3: TGTGCCAGTAGTATCCAGGGTACCTATAATTCACCCCTCCACTTT.

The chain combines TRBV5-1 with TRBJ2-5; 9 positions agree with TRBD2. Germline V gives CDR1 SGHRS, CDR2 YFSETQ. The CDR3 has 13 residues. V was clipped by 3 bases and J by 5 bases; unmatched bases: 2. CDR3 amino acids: CASSWTSEETQYF. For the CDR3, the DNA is TGCGCCAGCAGCTGGACTAGCGAGGAGACCCAGTACTTC.

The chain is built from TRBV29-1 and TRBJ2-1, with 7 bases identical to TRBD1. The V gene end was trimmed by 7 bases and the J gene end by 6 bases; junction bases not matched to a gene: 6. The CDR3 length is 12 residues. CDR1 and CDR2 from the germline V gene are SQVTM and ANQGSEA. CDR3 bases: TGCAGCGCAGAAGACAGGGCCAATGAGCAGTTCTTC. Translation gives CSAEDRANEQFF.

CDR3 residues: CASSLILGAPGGNYGYTF. In DNA, the CDR3 is TGTGCCAGCAGCTTAATTTTAGGGGCACCAGGGGGGAACTATGGCTACACCTTC. The chain has TRBV5-5 and TRBJ1-2; 7 positions match TRBD1. V lost 2 bases to trimming and J lost 2 bases; unmatched junction nucleotides: 15. The CDR3 runs to 18 residues. The germline CDR1 and CDR2 sequences are SGHKS and YYEKEE (reference sequence).

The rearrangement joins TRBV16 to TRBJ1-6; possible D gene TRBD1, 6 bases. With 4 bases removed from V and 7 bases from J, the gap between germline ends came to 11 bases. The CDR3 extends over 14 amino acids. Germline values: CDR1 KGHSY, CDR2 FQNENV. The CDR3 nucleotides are TGTGCCAGCAGCCGGTTAGGACAGAATTCACCCCTCCACTTT. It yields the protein CASSRLGQNSPLHF.

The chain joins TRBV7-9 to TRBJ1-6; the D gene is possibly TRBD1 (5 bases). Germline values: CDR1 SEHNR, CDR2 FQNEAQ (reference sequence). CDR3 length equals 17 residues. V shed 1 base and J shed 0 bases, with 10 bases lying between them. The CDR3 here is CASSLVAGGSYNSPLHF. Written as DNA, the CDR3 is TGTGCCAGCAGCTTAGTTGCCGGGGGCTCCTATAATTCACCCCTCCACTTT. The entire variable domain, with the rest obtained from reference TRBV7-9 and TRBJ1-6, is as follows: DTGVSQNPRHKITKRGQNVTFRCDPISEHNRLYWYRQTLGQGPEFLTYFQNEAQLEKSRLLSDRFSAERPKGSFSTLEIQRTEQGDSAMYLCASSLVAGGSYNSPLHFGNGTRLTVT.

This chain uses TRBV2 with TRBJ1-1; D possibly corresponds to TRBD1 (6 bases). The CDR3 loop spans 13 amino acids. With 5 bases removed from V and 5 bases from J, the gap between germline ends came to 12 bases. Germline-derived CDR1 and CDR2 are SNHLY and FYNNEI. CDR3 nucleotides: TGTGCCAGCAGTTTCCAGGGGAATACTGAAGCTTTCTTT. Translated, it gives CASSFQGNTEAFF.

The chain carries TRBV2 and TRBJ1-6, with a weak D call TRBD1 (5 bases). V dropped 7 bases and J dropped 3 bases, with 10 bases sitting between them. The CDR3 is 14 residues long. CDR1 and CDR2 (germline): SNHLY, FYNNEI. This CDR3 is CASTRTSYNSPLHF. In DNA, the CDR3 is TGTGCCAGCACTCGGACAAGCTATAATTCACCCCTCCACTTT.